This T cell receptor (beta chain) emerged from a study of cytotoxic CD8 clonotypes in ibrutinib-treated CLL. Concerning this clone itself: The target antigen is unknown.

Overall study findings and caveats: Measured clonality at baseline was greater than in age-matched healthy donors and tracked with circulating CD8+ T-cell counts.

Targeted sequencing depth ranged from 1 in 200,000 to 1 in 1 million T cells. Sequencing was performed with immunoSEQ multiplex PCR; in TCRdb, only in-frame clones are kept and a portion is missing. The profile covers approximately 140,000 clones, with under 95% appearing a single time and 11% taken by the ten largest. Germline V lookup: CDR1 SEHNR, CDR2 FQNEAQ (reference sequence). The CDR3 sequence is 16 residues long. Trimming cost V 11 bases and J 3 bases; bases outside gene matches: 15. Sequenced material: PBMCs, taken after 12 months of ibrutinib treatment. This receptor was obtained from a human donor with chronic lymphocytic leukemia. The chain combines TRBV7-9 with TRBJ2-5; 10 nucleotides match TRBD1. CDR3 residues: CAGNDRGRMGEETQYF. CDR3 DNA sequence: TGTGCCGGCAATGACAGGGGGCGGATGGGAGAAGAGACCCAGTACTTC.